This section outlines one T cell receptor (beta chain) sequence together with its context. No antigen is known for it. The deep-level immunoSEQ assay was used. Profiling relied on immunoSEQ multiplex PCR, and the TCRdb table lists in-frame clones only, not all of them. The sample has approximately 2.1 million clones; over 85% are singletons. This entry comes from a study of shared clonotypes between healthy human individuals. Background on the study: CD4 naive cells filled three plates per donor, CD4 memory three, CD8 naive two and CD8 memory one.

The CDR3 sequence is 13 residues long. Trimming removed 1 base from V and 8 bases from J, with 11 bases in between. CDR1 is LGHNA, CDR2 YSLEER, per germline. Findings and caveats of the study: It was observed that 5% to 6.5% of naive CD4 clonotypes were shared across several donors. The expectation was that sequencing depth would affect clonotype sharing among donors.

The TCR sequence derives from a man aged 18 to 29 in good health. Some clones in this sample may be carry-over from other donors' samples. The source material was naive CD4+ T cells from PBMCs. Subset of the sample: CD45RA+ positively selected. V usage is TRBV4-3 and J usage is TRBJ1-2; tentatively, D is TRBD1 (5 bases). CDR3 region: CASSQAGYGGYTF. The CDR3 DNA is TGCGCCAGCAGCCAAGCAGGGTATGGAGGCTACACCTTC.